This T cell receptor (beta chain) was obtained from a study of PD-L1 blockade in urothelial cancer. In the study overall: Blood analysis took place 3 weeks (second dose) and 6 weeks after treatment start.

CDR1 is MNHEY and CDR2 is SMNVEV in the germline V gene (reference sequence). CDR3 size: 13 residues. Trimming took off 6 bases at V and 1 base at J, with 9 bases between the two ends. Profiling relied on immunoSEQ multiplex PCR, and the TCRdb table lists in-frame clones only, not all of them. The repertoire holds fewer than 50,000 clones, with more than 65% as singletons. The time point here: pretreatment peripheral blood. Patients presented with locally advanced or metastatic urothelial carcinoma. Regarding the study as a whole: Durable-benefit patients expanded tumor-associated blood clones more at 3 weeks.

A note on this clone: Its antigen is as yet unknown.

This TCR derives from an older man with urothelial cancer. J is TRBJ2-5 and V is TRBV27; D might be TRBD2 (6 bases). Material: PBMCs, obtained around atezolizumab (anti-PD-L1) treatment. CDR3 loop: CASRRGIQETQYF. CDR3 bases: TGTGCCAGCAGGCGGGGAATCCAAGAGACCCAGTACTTC.